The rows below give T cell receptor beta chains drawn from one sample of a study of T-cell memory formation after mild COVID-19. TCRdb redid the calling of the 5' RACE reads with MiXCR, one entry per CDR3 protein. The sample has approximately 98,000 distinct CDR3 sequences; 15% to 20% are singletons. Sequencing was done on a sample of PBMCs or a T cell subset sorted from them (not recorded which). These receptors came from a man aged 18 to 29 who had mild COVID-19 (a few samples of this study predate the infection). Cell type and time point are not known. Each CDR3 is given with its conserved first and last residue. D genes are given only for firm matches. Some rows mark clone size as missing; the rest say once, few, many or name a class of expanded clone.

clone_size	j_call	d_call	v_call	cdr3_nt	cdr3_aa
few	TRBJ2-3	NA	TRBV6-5	TGTGCCAGCAGTTCTCTCTTGGACGGAAATACGCAGTATTTT	CASSSLLDGNTQYF
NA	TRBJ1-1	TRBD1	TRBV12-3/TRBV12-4	TGTGCCAGCAACCCGACAGGGGGAAACACTGAAGCTTTCTTT	CASNPTGGNTEAFF
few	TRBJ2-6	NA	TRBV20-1	TGCAGTGCTCACCCCGTCTACTCTGGGGCCAACGTCCTGACTTTC	CSAHPVYSGANVLTF
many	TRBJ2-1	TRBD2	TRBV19	TGTGCCAGTAGTATCAGGCGGGGGGGCAGGGATGAGCAGTTCTTC	CASSIRRGGRDEQFF
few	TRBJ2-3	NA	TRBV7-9	TGTGCCAGCAGCTTAAGGACGGACACAGATACGCAGTATTTT	CASSLRTDTDTQYF
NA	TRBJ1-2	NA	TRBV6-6	TGTGCCAGCACTCTAAGGAGAGAGGGGACTAACTATGGCTACACCTTC	CASTLRREGTNYGYTF
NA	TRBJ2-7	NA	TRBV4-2	TGTGCCAGCAGCCAAATTAAGGCACGGGAAGCGGACGAGCAGTACTTC	CASSQIKAREADEQYF
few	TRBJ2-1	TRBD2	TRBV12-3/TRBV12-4	TGTGCCAGCAGTGCCCTAGCGGGGGCAAGGAATGAGCAGTTCTTC	CASSALAGARNEQFF
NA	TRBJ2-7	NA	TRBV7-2	TGTGCCAGCAGCTTACTCTACGAGCAGTACTTC	CASSLLYEQYF
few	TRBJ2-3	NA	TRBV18	TGTGCCAGCTCACCCCGTCAGGGCAGGGGTTCCGTGAGTACAGATACGCAGTATTTT	CASSPRQGRGSVSTDTQYF
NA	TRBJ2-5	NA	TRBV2	TGTGCCAGCAGTCGGGCGGGGCCACAAGAGACCCAGTACTTC	CASSRAGPQETQYF
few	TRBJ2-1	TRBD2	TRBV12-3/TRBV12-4	TGTGCCAGCAGTCCGGGACTAGCGGGTGAGCAGTTCTTC	CASSPGLAGEQFF
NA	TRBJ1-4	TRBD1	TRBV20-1	TGCAGTGCTAGAGACCGGGCAGGGGGCGGTCTCCACGAAAAACTGTTTTTT	CSARDRAGGGLHEKLFF
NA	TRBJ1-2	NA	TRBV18	TGTGCCAGCTCACCGGGAGGGAACTATGGCTACACCTTC	CASSPGGNYGYTF
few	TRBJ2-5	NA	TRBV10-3	TGTGCCATCAGCATGCTAGGGGAGACCCAGTACTTC	CAISMLGETQYF
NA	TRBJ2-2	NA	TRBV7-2	TGTGCCAGCAGCAGGGACCCGCAGGGCGGGGAGCTGTTTTTT	CASSRDPQGGELFF
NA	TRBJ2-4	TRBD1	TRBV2	TGTGCCAGCGGTGGACAGGAGAATTACATTCAGTACTTC	CASGGQENYIQYF
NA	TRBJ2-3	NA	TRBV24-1	TGTGCCACCAGTGATTTGGGGAATGGAGGGACAGATACGCAGTATTTT	CATSDLGNGGTDTQYF
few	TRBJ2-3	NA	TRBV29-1	TGCAGCGTCGACCTAACTAGCACAGATACGCAGTATTTT	CSVDLTSTDTQYF
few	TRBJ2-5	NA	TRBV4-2	TGTGCCAGCAGCCAAGGCCTCCTTCCACAGGGCCAGGGGACCCAGTACTTC	CASSQGLLPQGQGTQYF
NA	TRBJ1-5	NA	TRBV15	TGTGCCACCAGCAGAGATTGGGACAATTATCAGCCCCAGCATTTT	CATSRDWDNYQPQHF
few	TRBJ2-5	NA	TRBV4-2	TGTGCCAGCAGCCAAAACCTCCCGGAGACCCAGTACTTC	CASSQNLPETQYF
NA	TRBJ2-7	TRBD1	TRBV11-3	TGTGCCAGCAGCTTAGGGGACAGGGCCAACGAGCAGTACTTC	CASSLGDRANEQYF
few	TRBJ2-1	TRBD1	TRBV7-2	TGTGCCAGCACCGGACAGGGTGGGGACAATGAGCAGTTCTTC	CASTGQGGDNEQFF
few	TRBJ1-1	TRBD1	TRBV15	TGTGCCACCAGCGGCTCGGGAGACAGGGCGAACACTGAAGCTTTCTTT	CATSGSGDRANTEAFF
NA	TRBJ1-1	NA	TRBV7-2	TGTGCCAGCAGCTTAGTTATGGGGGCTGAGGAAGCTTTCTTT	CASSLVMGAEEAFF
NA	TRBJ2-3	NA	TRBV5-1	TGCGCCAGCAGCGGCGGGGGCCCCGCAGATACGCAGTATTTT	CASSGGGPADTQYF
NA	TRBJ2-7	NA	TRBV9	TGTGCCAGCAGCGTTCAGGCGGCCTCCTACGAGCAGTACTTC	CASSVQAASYEQYF
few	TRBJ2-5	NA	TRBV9	TGTGCCAGCAGCGTAGCTCCCTACAGCGAGGAGACCCAGTACTTC	CASSVAPYSEETQYF
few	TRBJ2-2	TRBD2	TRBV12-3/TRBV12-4	TGTGCCAGCAGGCGGACTAGCGGGGGGGACGGGGAGCTGTTTTTT	CASRRTSGGDGELFF
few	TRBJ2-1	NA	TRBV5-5	TGTGCCAGCAGCTTTATCCTCACGGTATCGGGTCCAGCGTGGGTCAATGAGCAGTTCTTC	CASSFILTVSGPAWVNEQFF
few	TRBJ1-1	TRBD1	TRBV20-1	TGCAGTGCTCGGAGGGACAGGGATCTCCCTGAAGCTTTCTTT	CSARRDRDLPEAFF
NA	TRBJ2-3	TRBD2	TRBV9	TGTGCCAGCAGCGGTCGACTAGCGGGGGAGGATACGCAGTATTTT	CASSGRLAGEDTQYF
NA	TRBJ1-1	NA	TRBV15	TGTGCCACCTCCCAGGGCAGGCGAGAGAACACTGAAGCTTTCTTT	CATSQGRRENTEAFF
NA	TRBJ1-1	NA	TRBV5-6	TGTGCCAGCAGCCCCGACTTATCGAACACTGAAGCTTTCTTT	CASSPDLSNTEAFF
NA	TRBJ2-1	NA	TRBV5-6	TGTGCCAGCAGCTTCCGGCAGTACAATGAGCAGTTCTTC	CASSFRQYNEQFF
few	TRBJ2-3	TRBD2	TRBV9	TGTGCCAGCAGCGGCCTAGCGGCCGGCACAGATACGCAGTATTTT	CASSGLAAGTDTQYF
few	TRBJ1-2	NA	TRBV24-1	TGTGCCACCAGTGACCGTGACAGGACCAACTATGGCTACACCTTC	CATSDRDRTNYGYTF
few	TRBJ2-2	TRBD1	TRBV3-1	TGTGCCAGCAGCCAGAGGGACAGGGGTACCGGGGAGCTGTTTTTT	CASSQRDRGTGELFF
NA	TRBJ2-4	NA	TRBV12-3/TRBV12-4	TGTGCCAGCAGTTTGGGCTCACTAGCCAAAAACATTCAGTACTTC	CASSLGSLAKNIQYF
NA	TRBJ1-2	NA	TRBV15	TGTGCCACCAGCAGAGATAGCTCTGCTGGCTACACCTTC	CATSRDSSAGYTF
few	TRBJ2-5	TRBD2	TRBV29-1	TGCAGCACCGAACCAGCGGGGGCCGGGACCCAGTACTTC	CSTEPAGAGTQYF
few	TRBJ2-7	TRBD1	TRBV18	TGTGCCAGCTCACGAAACCCGGGACAGGGGGCATACGAGCAGTACTTC	CASSRNPGQGAYEQYF
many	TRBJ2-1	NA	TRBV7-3	TGTGCCAGCAGCATAAGGGGGAATGAGCAGTTCTTC	CASSIRGNEQFF
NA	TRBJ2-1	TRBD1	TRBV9	TGTGCCAGCAGCGGCATGGGACAGGGATACAATGAGCAGTTCTTC	CASSGMGQGYNEQFF
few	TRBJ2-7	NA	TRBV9	TGTGCCAGCAGCGTGGATCTGGCAGGGACCTTAAGCGAGCAGTACTTC	CASSVDLAGTLSEQYF
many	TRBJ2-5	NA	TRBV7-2	TGTGCCAGCAGCTTGGGGGAAGAGACCCAGTACTTC	CASSLGEETQYF
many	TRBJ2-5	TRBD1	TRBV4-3	TGCGCCAGCAGCCCCCGACAGGGAGTAAAGACCCAGTACTTC	CASSPRQGVKTQYF
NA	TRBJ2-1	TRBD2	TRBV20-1	TGCAGTGCTCCTCTAGCGGGGGGGCCCAACAATGAGCAGTTCTTC	CSAPLAGGPNNEQFF
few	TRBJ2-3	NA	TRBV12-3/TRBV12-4	TGTGCCAGCAGAATTAGGACTGCGGATACGCAGTATTTT	CASRIRTADTQYF
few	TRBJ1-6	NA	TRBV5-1	TGCGCCAGCAAGGGAGAAGGGTCACCCCTCCACTTT	CASKGEGSPLHF
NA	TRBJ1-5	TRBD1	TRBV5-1	TGCGCCAGCAGCTCGCAGGGGGCCCTCAATCAGCCCCAGCATTTT	CASSSQGALNQPQHF
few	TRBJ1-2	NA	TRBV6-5	TGTGCCAGCAGTTATTTGGACGGAAACTATGGCTACACCTTC	CASSYLDGNYGYTF
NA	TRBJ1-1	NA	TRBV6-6	TGTGCCAGCAGTTACCCCGGACAGCGGAATGAAGCTTTCTTT	CASSYPGQRNEAFF
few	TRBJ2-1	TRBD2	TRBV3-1	TGTGCCAGCAGCCATGGGAGGGATGAGCAGTTCTTC	CASSHGRDEQFF
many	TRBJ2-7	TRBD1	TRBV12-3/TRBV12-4	TGTGCCAGCAGTTTGGGACAGGGGTTATACGAGCAGTACTTC	CASSLGQGLYEQYF